The sequence of this T cell receptor beta chain was determined in a study of cytomegalovirus exposure and HLA in healthy donors. CDR1 is SGHAT, CDR2 FQNNGV, per germline. This CDR3 contains 12 residues. With 5 bases removed from V and 4 bases from J, the gap between germline ends came to 9 bases. The PCR was carried out with 60 Vbeta primers and 13 Jbeta primers. Generated by immunoSEQ multiplex PCR, the TCRdb table keeps only in-frame clones and is missing some. The table shows approximately 250,000 clones, with just under 80% occurring only once. The sequencing sample was made of PBMCs. This chain connects TRBV11-2 to TRBJ2-7, with a weak D call TRBD2 (7 bases). The source of this sequence is a boy aged 5-17 years in good health and CMV-seronegative. The CDR3 nucleotides are TGTGCCAGCAGCAGGGGGGGTTACGAGCAGTACTTC. Protein: CASSRGGYEQYF.